Presented here are 15 T cell receptor beta chains from one specimen sequenced in a study of T cells in localized non-small cell lung cancer. Profiling relied on immunoSEQ multiplex PCR, and the TCRdb table lists in-frame clones only, not all of them. Here the sample spans approximately 31,000 clones, 90% to 95% being singletons. Sample: peripheral blood, taken before any cancer treatment. Source of these receptors: a woman aged 40-70 years with stage I lung adenocarcinoma.

The rearrangement uses TRBV2 and TRBJ2-6, with D unresolved. The ends were cut back, 2 bases at V and 0 bases at J, with 5 bases in the middle. Per the germline V gene, CDR1 is SNHLY and CDR2 is FYNNEI. The CDR3 has 15 amino acids. This CDR3 is CASSEIHSGANVLTF. DNA for the CDR3: TGTGCCAGCAGTGAAATCCACTCTGGGGCCAACGTCCTGACTTTC.

CDR3 in amino acids: CATTSRGRGFETQYF. The CDR3 DNA follows: TGTGCCACCACGTCGAGGGGCAGGGGATTCGAGACCCAGTACTTC. This chain links TRBV5-6 with TRBJ2-5; D might be TRBD1 (6 bases). The V gene's germline CDR1 is SGHDT and CDR2 YYEEEE. The CDR3 loop spans 15 amino acids. V lost 9 bases to trimming and J lost 5 bases, with 23 bases between them. The variable domain in full, with the rest retrieved from reference TRBV5-6 and TRBJ2-5, is DAGVTQSPTHLIKTRGQQVTLRCSPKSGHDTVSWYQQALGQGPQFIFQYYEEEERQRGNFPDRFSGHQFPNYSSELNVNALLLGDSALYLCATTSRGRGFETQYFGPGTRLLVL.

The chain couples TRBV4-1 to TRBJ1-1, with TRBD1 identical over 8 bases. This CDR3 is 16 amino acids long. CDR1 and CDR2 (germline): MGHRA, YSYEKL. Losses at the gene ends were 4 bases for V and 0 bases for J; bases not matched to a gene: 7. The CDR3 nucleotides are TGCGCCAGCAGCCGCGGACAGGGAGCCCTGAACACTGAAGCTTTCTTT. Its translation is CASSRGQGALNTEAFF.

CDR3 DNA sequence: TGTGCCAGCAGTTTGGGCGGGGGCCTTTACAATGAGCAGTTCTTC. Translated, it gives CASSLGGGLYNEQFF. The rearrangement joins TRBV28 to TRBJ2-1; a possible D gene is TRBD2 (7 bases). The CDR3 contains 15 residues. CDR1 MDHEN and CDR2 SYDVKM come from the germline V gene. V lost 3 bases and J lost 4, with 13 bases in between. Supplemented by reference TRBV28 and TRBJ2-1, the full variable domain reads DVKVTQSSRYLVKRTGEKVFLECVQDMDHENMFWYRQDPGLGLRLIYFSYDVKMKEKGDIPEGYSVSREKKERFSLILESASTNQTSMYLCASSLGGGLYNEQFFGPGTRLTVL.

J is TRBJ2-7 and V is TRBV5-1; D not certain. Germline CDR1 SGHRS, CDR2 YFSETQ. V lost 0 bases to trimming and J lost 4 bases, with 11 bases between them. The CDR3 length is 14 residues. The CDR3, as DNA: TGCGCCAGCAGCTTGGGACCCCTGAGTTACGAGCAGTACTTC. This gives the protein CASSLGPLSYEQYF.

This chain uses TRBV29-1 with TRBJ2-1, with 8 bases identical to TRBD2. The CDR3 covers 15 residues. Per germline, CDR1 SQVTM and CDR2 ANQGSEA. Losses at the gene ends were 5 bases for V and 6 bases for J; bases not matched to a gene: 12. The CDR3 DNA reads as TGCAGCGTTATTCCTTTCGTTACTAGCGGCAATGAGCAGTTCTTC. This sequence encodes CSVIPFVTSGNEQFF.

The CDR3, as DNA: TGTGCCAGCAGTTACGCTAGGGGGTCCTACAATGAGCAGTTCTTC. It translates to CASSYARGSYNEQFF. The V gene is TRBV6-5, the J gene TRBJ2-1; tentatively, D is TRBD1 (6 bases). Germline V lookup: CDR1 MNHEY, CDR2 SVGAGI. This CDR3 region has 15 residues. V lost 2 bases and J lost 1, with 9 bases in between.

The V and J genes are TRBV7-2 and TRBJ1-2, with 9 positions matching TRBD1. Germline V gene data show CDR1 as SGHTA and CDR2 as FQGNSA. The CDR3 is 17 residues long. V was clipped by 4 bases and J by 8 bases; unmatched bases: 17. This CDR3 is CASSSRSGTGKFGGYTF. The CDR3 DNA reads as TGTGCCAGCAGCTCCAGATCCGGGACAGGGAAATTCGGAGGCTACACCTTC.

The rearrangement uses TRBV6-4 and TRBJ2-7; TRBD1 matches at 7 bases. The CDR3 sequence is 13 residues long. The V gene's germline CDR1 is MRHNA and CDR2 SNTAGT. Losses at the gene ends were 4 bases for V and 4 bases for J; bases not matched to a gene: 4. Here the CDR3 DNA reads TGTGCCAGCAGTGCCCCGACAGGGTACGAGCAGTACTTC. This encodes CASSAPTGYEQYF.

This chain joins TRBV29-1 and TRBJ1-3; 7 bases match TRBD1. Germline V gene data show CDR1 as SQVTM and CDR2 as ANQGSEA. Trimming cost V 4 bases and J 4 bases; bases outside gene matches: 7. The CDR3 sequence is 14 residues long. CDR3 in amino acids: CSVVEGARGNTIYF. The CDR3 DNA follows: TGCAGCGTTGTGGAGGGGGCGCGAGGAAACACCATATATTTT.

This chain joins TRBV6-5 and TRBJ1-1, with D tentatively TRBD1 (6 bases). The V gene lost 4 bases and the J gene lost 1 base, with 16 bases spanning the gap. The CDR3 covers 16 residues. Germline V gene data show CDR1 as MNHEY and CDR2 as SVGAGI. CDR3 sequence reads: CASSSLRWGANTEAFF. DNA for the CDR3: TGTGCCAGCAGTTCCCTTCGGTGGGGGGCGAACACTGAAGCTTTCTTT.

V and J are TRBV5-1 and TRBJ2-1; D tentatively reads TRBD1 or TRBD2 (5 bases each). The CDR3 totals 16 residues. The V and J ends lost 3 bases and 6 bases respectively, with 19 bases between them. The germline V gene has CDR1 SGHRS and CDR2 YFSETQ. The CDR3 sequence is CASSSSWGRNSNEQFF. As DNA, the CDR3 is TGCGCCAGCAGCTCCTCTTGGGGGAGAAATAGCAATGAGCAGTTCTTC.

There are a few counts of this clone. The V gene is TRBV5-8, the J gene TRBJ2-5; unclear D gene. CDR3 length: 11 residues. Between the trimmed V and J ends, which lost 4 bases and 4 bases, there was a span of 5 bases. Germline V gene lookup returns CDR1 SGHTS and CDR2 YDEGEE. CDR3 nucleotide sequence: TGTGCCAGCAGCCGAGTAGAGACCCAGTACTTC. This codes for CASSRVETQYF.

The chain is built from TRBV2 and TRBJ1-1; 7 bases align to TRBD1. V shed 6 bases, J shed 6 bases, and the junction held 10 bases outside the gene matches. The length of the CDR3 is 14 residues. Germline CDR1 SNHLY, CDR2 FYNNEI. The CDR3 DNA sequence: TGTGCCAGCAGCAAAGGTCACAGGGGACCTGAAGCTTTCTTT. Its protein is CASSKGHRGPEAFF.

The V call is TRBV5-1, the J call TRBJ1-1, with a possible D match to TRBD1 (5 bases). This CDR3 has 14 amino acids. Deletions cut 0 bases from V and 5 bases from J, with 11 bases between. Germline CDR1 is SGHRS and CDR2 is YFSETQ. CDR3 sequence: CASSLDTGQTEAFF. The CDR3 DNA is TGCGCCAGCAGCTTGGATACGGGGCAGACTGAAGCTTTCTTT.